A single sample is the source of the 10 T cell receptor beta chains below, sequenced in a study of OX40 agonist ivuxolimab in advanced cancers. Repertoires were generated with immunoSEQ multiplex PCR, while TCRdb's copy carries only in-frame clones and drops some. The table includes about 59,000 clones, 84% detected once. Sequenced here: CD4+ or CD8+ T cells sorted from blood, sampled in a trial of the OX40 agonist ivuxolimab. These receptors all come from an adult with an advanced solid tumor such as melanoma, head and neck, liver or kidney cancer.

The rearrangement links TRBV10-2 to TRBJ1-3, with D unresolved. This CDR3 is built from 14 residues. With 5 bases removed from V and 3 bases from J, the gap between germline ends came to 11 bases. In germline, CDR1 is WSHSY, CDR2 SAAADI. The CDR3 protein is CASSLNLFGNTIYF. The CDR3 DNA follows: TGCGCCAGCAGTTTAAATTTGTTTGGAAACACCATATATTTT.

V and J are TRBV9 and TRBJ2-1, with 9 bases aligning to TRBD2. This CDR3 spans 15 amino acids. Trimming cost V 1 base and J 2 bases; bases outside gene matches: 1. The germline gives CDR1 SGDLS, CDR2 YYNGEE. The CDR3 reads CASSVSGGPYNEQFF. The CDR3 nucleotides are TGTGCCAGCAGCGTAAGCGGGGGGCCCTACAATGAGCAGTTCTTC.

A few counts support this clone. The chain joins TRBV19 to TRBJ1-2; D not resolved. Germline lookup yields CDR1 LNHDA and CDR2 SQIVND (reference sequence). V lost 9 bases and J lost 7, with 24 bases in between. There are 15 residues in the CDR3. CDR3 in amino acids: CASTPTWALIGGYTF. The CDR3 DNA is TGTGCCAGCACTCCGACATGGGCTCTAATTGGTGGCTACACCTTC.

The chain recombines TRBV15 with TRBJ1-1; 8 positions agree with TRBD1. CDR1 and CDR2 (germline): LNHNV, YYDKDF (reference sequence). The V gene end was trimmed by 0 bases and the J gene end by 3 bases; junction bases not matched to a gene: 3. This CDR3 has 15 amino acids. This CDR3 reads CATSRETGEYTEAFF. CDR3 sequence (DNA): TGTGCCACCAGCAGAGAGACAGGGGAATACACTGAAGCTTTCTTT.

The chain links TRBV5-1 to TRBJ2-2; no clear D gene. Germline CDR1 reads SGHRS; CDR2 reads YFSETQ. V was shortened by 5 bases and J by 4 bases, with 12 bases between the two germline ends. The CDR3 loop spans 14 amino acids. CDR3 in DNA: TGCGCCAGCAGAGAACTGGGCGGCACCGGGGAGCTGTTTTTT. Its protein product is CASRELGGTGELFF.

This chain connects TRBV27 to TRBJ2-7, with TRBD1 matching over 7 bases. The CDR3 consists of 12 residues. The junction had 2 bases not matched to a gene; V was cut back by 9 bases and J by 0 bases. Looked up from germline, CDR1 is MNHEY and CDR2 is SMNVEV (reference sequence). CDR3 amino acids: CASWDSSYEQYF. As DNA, the CDR3 is TGTGCCAGTTGGGACAGCTCCTACGAGCAGTACTTC.

The V gene is TRBV7-2, the J gene TRBJ2-7, with D perhaps matching TRBD1 (5 bases). Germline values: CDR1 SGHTA, CDR2 FQGNSA. V dropped 3 bases and J dropped 6 bases, with 12 bases sitting between them. This CDR3 comprises 13 residues. The CDR3 loop is CASSLFQQGEQYF. In DNA, the CDR3 is TGTGCCAGCAGCTTGTTCCAGCAGGGCGAGCAGTACTTC.

The chain carries TRBV4-1 and TRBJ2-1; D assignment may be TRBD1 or TRBD2 (5 bases each). This CDR3 is built from 16 residues. V gave up 2 bases and J gave up 10 bases, with 21 bases separating them. The germline V gene has CDR1 MGHRA and CDR2 YSYEKL. CDR3 in DNA: TGCGCCAGCAGCCAACCGGGACCTATTTTCAATGGCGAGCAGTTCTTC. Protein: CASSQPGPIFNGEQFF.

The chain has TRBV9 and TRBJ2-3; the match to TRBD2 covers 7 bases. V shed 0 bases and J 0 bases; nucleotides not matched to a gene: 4. Germline V gives CDR1 SGDLS, CDR2 YYNGEE. The CDR3 consists of 16 residues. CDR3 nucleotides: TGTGCCAGCAGCGTAGCTGGCGGGAGAAGCACAGATACGCAGTATTTT. This encodes CASSVAGGRSTDTQYF.

The chain recombines TRBV2 with TRBJ1-5; tentatively, D is TRBD1 (5 bases). In germline, CDR1 is SNHLY, CDR2 FYNNEI. Between the trimmed V and J ends, which lost 8 bases and 5 bases, there was a span of 16 bases. CDR3 length: 14 residues. CDR3 region: CASGAGGDDQPQHF. DNA of the CDR3: TGTGCCAGCGGGGCTGGGGGGGACGATCAGCCCCAGCATTTT.